These T cell receptor beta chains were read from a single sample in a study of cytomegalovirus exposure and HLA in healthy donors. Generated by immunoSEQ multiplex PCR, the TCRdb table keeps only in-frame clones and is missing some. The sample has 50,000 or so clones, and its top ten clones hold approximately 7%. Sequences were obtained from PBMCs. These TCRs come from a woman aged 40 to 49 in good health and CMV-seronegative. The CDR3 runs from the conserved cysteine through the conserved F or W. A D gene is named only where the DNA matches it firmly.

TRBJ1-2,TRBD1,TRBV27,CASSLQGGYGYTF,TGTGCCAGCAGTCTACAGGGGGGCTATGGCTACACCTTC
TRBJ2-7,TRBD1,TRBV19,CASRKTGNAYEQYF,TGTGCCAGTAGAAAGACAGGGAATGCCTACGAGCAGTACTTC
TRBJ1-1,-,TRBV23-1,CASSLGVNTEAFF,TGCGCCAGCAGTCTCGGGGTGAACACTGAAGCTTTCTTT
TRBJ2-7,TRBD1,TRBV28,CASSYYTGEGYEQYF,TGTGCCAGCAGTTACTACACAGGGGAAGGCTACGAGCAGTACTTC
TRBJ1-6,TRBD1,TRBV28,CASSLDREYSPLHF,TGTGCCAGCAGTTTGGACAGGGAATATTCACCCCTCCACTTT
TRBJ2-7,TRBD2,TRBV9,CASSVTSGPADEQYF,TGTGCCAGCAGCGTGACTAGCGGGCCGGCGGACGAGCAGTACTTC
TRBJ1-5,TRBD1,TRBV19,CASSIGTALYQPQHF,TGTGCCAGTAGTATCGGGACAGCCTTATATCAGCCCCAGCATTTT
TRBJ2-7,TRBD1,TRBV9,CASTRGTGPSSYEQYF,TGTGCCAGCACGAGAGGGACAGGTCCTAGCTCCTACGAGCAGTACTTC
TRBJ2-5,TRBD2,TRBV11-2,CASSLGLARETQYF,TGTGCCAGCAGCTTAGGACTAGCTCGGGAGACCCAGTACTTC
TRBJ2-2,-,TRBV7-2,CASSLQRLNTGELFF,TGTGCCAGCAGCTTACAGCGACTGAACACCGGGGAGCTGTTTTTT
TRBJ2-1,TRBD2,TRBV9,CASSVGLAGESGGQFF,TGTGCCAGCAGCGTAGGACTAGCGGGAGAGTCGGGCGGGCAGTTCTTC
TRBJ2-3,-,TRBV7-2,CASTPSGSPTDTQYF,TGTGCCAGCACCCCAAGTGGGAGTCCCACAGATACGCAGTATTTT
TRBJ2-6,-,TRBV15,CATSRGAASGANVLTF,TGTGCCACCAGCAGAGGGGCAGCCTCTGGGGCCAACGTCCTGACTTTC
TRBJ1-6,-,TRBV4-2,CASSQDAGQDYNSPLHF,TGTGCCAGCAGCCAAGATGCGGGCCAGGACTATAATTCACCCCTCCACTTT
TRBJ2-7,-,TRBV19,CASSRWDTISYEQYF,TGTGCCAGCTCTAGGTGGGACACCATCTCCTACGAGCAGTACTTC
TRBJ1-5,TRBD1,TRBV2,CASSEGTVYSNQPQHF,TGTGCCAGCAGTGAGGGGACAGTCTATAGCAATCAGCCCCAGCATTTT
TRBJ2-1,-,TRBV30,CAWTPTSNEQFF,TGTGCCTGGACCCCAACTAGCAATGAGCAGTTCTTC
TRBJ1-1,-,TRBV2,CASSEGHTEAFF,TGTGCCAGCAGTGAAGGGCACACTGAAGCTTTCTTT
TRBJ2-7,TRBD1,TRBV9,CASSVTGQGGSYEQYF,TGTGCCAGCAGCGTTACAGGACAGGGGGGGTCCTACGAGCAGTACTTC
TRBJ1-6,-,TRBV4-1,CASSQEWRQNSHLHF,TGCGCCAGCAGCCAGGAGTGGCGACAGAATTCACACCTCCACTTT
TRBJ2-2,TRBD2,TRBV30,CAWSVARGGRRTGELFF,TGTGCCTGGAGTGTAGCCCGGGGGGGGCGCAGGACCGGGGAGCTGTTTTTT
TRBJ2-2,TRBD2,TRBV7-3,CASSPGREYSGELFF,TGTGCCAGCAGCCCGGGGCGGGAGTATTCCGGGGAGCTGTTTTTT
TRBJ1-3,-,TRBV19,CASSSRAGNTIYF,TGTGCCAGTAGTTCCAGGGCAGGAAACACCATATATTTT
TRBJ1-2,-,TRBV19,CASSISLNYGYTF,TGTGCCAGTAGTATTAGCCTTAACTATGGCTACACCTTC
TRBJ2-3,-,TRBV19,CASSPTRDGTDTQYF,TGTGCCAGTAGCCCGACTAGGGATGGCACAGATACGCAGTATTTT
TRBJ2-3,-,TRBV7-9,CASSFGRGDFSTDTQYF,TGTGCCAGCAGCTTTGGCAGGGGGGACTTTAGCACAGATACGCAGTATTTT
TRBJ2-5,-,TRBV7-3,CASSLMGRQETQYF,TGTGCCAGCAGCTTAATGGGCAGACAAGAGACCCAGTACTTC
TRBJ2-1,TRBD1,TRBV29-1,CSVGTGGYNEQFF,TGCAGCGTTGGGACAGGGGGATACAATGAGCAGTTCTTC
TRBJ1-1,-,TRBV19,CASSIGDTNTEAFF,TGTGCCAGTAGTATAGGGGACACGAACACTGAAGCTTTCTTT
TRBJ2-7,TRBD2,TRBV19,CASSPLTSGASEQYF,TGTGCCAGTAGTCCGCTTACTAGCGGGGCCAGCGAGCAGTACTTC
TRBJ2-1,-,TRBV11-2,CASSPNRGGDEQFF,TGTGCCAGCAGCCCAAACCGGGGCGGGGATGAGCAGTTCTTC